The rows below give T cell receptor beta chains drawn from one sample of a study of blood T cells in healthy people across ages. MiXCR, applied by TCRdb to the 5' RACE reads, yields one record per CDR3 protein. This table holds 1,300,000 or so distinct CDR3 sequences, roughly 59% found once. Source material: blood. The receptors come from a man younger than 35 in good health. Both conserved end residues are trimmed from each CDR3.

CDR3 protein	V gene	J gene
ASSFRVTEAF	TRBV12-3/TRBV12-4	TRBJ1-1
ASSFPDRIQY	TRBV7-2	TRBJ2-4
ASSQESGYGYT	TRBV4-2	TRBJ1-2
ASSSGLARLGAETQY	TRBV5-1	TRBJ2-5
ASSLGTGLGTQY	TRBV5-5	TRBJ2-5
AGSPTRSSYEQY	TRBV27	TRBJ2-7
ASSQIPTSGANVLT	TRBV4-1	TRBJ2-6
ASSRTTGKGYNEQF	TRBV7-9	TRBJ2-1
ASSLGTSGEYEQY	TRBV12-3/TRBV12-4	TRBJ2-7
ASSPPGTRSDIQY	TRBV6-2/TRBV6-3	TRBJ2-4
SAREWAAGTDTQY	TRBV20-1	TRBJ2-3
ATSRTGTASGEQY	TRBV15	TRBJ2-7
ASSSGRRNEKLF	TRBV11-2	TRBJ1-4
ASSLPSQGTGFENIQY	TRBV7-2	TRBJ2-4
ASSRGGGQF	TRBV3-1	TRBJ2-1
SVESGRADNEQF	TRBV29-1	TRBJ2-1
ASSPLRGVGYT	TRBV27	TRBJ1-2
ASSLETVRSSYNEQF	TRBV7-2	TRBJ2-1
ASSLVTGTGEQY	TRBV12-3/TRBV12-4	.
ASSQDSGGVPYTQY	TRBV4-3	TRBJ2-3
ATGPGTELSGANVLT	TRBV24-1	TRBJ2-6
ASSLVVWVGGLADTQY	TRBV7-2	TRBJ2-3
AGRDRGRDEQF	TRBV2	TRBJ2-1
ASSLTSSGINYEQY	TRBV7-9	TRBJ2-7
SAGDRGRITDTQY	TRBV20-1	TRBJ2-3
AWSRGRVDNEQF	TRBV30	TRBJ2-1
ASSTSGSPDELF	TRBV10-1	TRBJ2-1
ASSFFRGRGNEQF	TRBV5-5	TRBJ2-1
ASSQGVADPSVREQY	TRBV4-1	TRBJ2-7
SAQPSGPNQPQH	TRBV20-1	TRBJ1-5
ASSPLRLGDFYEQY	TRBV27	TRBJ2-7
ASRGHSLYGYT	TRBV2	TRBJ1-2
SATGLAGGIYTDTQY	TRBV20-1	TRBJ2-3
ASRPASSYNEQF	TRBV12-3/TRBV12-4	TRBJ2-1
ASSSDGAMNTEAF	TRBV5-1	TRBJ1-1
ATSRDRFETQY	TRBV15	TRBJ2-5
AISSLPDRTYEQY	TRBV10-3	TRBJ2-7
SAWGGGEAF	TRBV20-1	TRBJ1-1
ASRSGPLFYGYT	TRBV23-1	TRBJ1-2
ASSSPRQADTQY	TRBV7-2	TRBJ2-3
ATTGPGQAYNEQF	TRBV6-5	TRBJ2-1
ASSPQGAGGTDTQY	TRBV5-1	TRBJ2-3
ASKRNSNEKLF	TRBV2	TRBJ1-4
ASSFRTGNNSPLH	TRBV7-2	TRBJ1-6